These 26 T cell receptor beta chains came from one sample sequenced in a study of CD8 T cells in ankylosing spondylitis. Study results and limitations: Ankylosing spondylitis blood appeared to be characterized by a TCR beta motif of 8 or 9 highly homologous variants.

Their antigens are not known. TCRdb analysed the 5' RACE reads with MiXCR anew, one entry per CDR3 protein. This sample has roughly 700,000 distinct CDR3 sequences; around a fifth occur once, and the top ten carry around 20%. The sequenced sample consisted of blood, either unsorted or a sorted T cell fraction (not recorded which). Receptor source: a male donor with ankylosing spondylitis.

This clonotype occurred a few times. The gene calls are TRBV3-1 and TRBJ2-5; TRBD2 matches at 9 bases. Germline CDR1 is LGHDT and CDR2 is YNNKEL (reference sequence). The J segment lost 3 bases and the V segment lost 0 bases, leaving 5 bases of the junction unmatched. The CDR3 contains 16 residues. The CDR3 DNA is TGTGCCAGCAGCCAAGATGTCATAGCGGGGGAAGAGACCCAGTACTTC. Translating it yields CASSQDVIAGEETQYF.

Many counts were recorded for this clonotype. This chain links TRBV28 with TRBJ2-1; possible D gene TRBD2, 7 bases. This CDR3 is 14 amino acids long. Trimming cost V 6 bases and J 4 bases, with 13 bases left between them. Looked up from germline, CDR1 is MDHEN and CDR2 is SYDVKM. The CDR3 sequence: CASSQRGGYNEQFF. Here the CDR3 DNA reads TGTGCCAGCAGCCAGAGGGGGGGGTACAATGAGCAGTTCTTC.

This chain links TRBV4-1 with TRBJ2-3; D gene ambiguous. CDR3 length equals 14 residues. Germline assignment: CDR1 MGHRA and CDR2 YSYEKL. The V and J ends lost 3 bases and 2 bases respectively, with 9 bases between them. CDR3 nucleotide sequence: TGCGCCAGCAGCCAGGCACTATACACAGATACGCAGTATTTT. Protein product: CASSQALYTDTQYF.

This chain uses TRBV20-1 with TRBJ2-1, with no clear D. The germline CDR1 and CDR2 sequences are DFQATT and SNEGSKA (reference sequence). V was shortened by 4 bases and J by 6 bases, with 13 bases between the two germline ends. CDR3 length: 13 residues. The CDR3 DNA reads TGCAGTGCTAAAAGGCCCCCGCGCAATGAGCAGTTCTTC. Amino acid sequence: CSAKRPPRNEQFF.

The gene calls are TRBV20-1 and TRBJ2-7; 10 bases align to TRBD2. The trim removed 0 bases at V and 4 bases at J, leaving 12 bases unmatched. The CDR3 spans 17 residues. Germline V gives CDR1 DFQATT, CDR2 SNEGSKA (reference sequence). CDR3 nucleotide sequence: TGCAGTGCTAGAGATCGAAGAGCGGGAGGGGGGCAGTACGAGCAGTACTTC. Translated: CSARDRRAGGGQYEQYF.

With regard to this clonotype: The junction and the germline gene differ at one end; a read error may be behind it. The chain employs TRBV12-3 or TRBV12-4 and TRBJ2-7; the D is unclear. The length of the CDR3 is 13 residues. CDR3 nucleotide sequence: TGTGTCAGCAGTTTCGGGCTTCCCTACGAGCAGTACTTC. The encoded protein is CVSSFGLPYEQYF.

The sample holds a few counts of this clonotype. DNA for the CDR3: TGCAGCGTTGATGCTGGAGAGACCCAGTACTTC. This codes for CSVDAGETQYF. The J gene is TRBJ2-5, the V gene TRBV29-1, with D hard to call. Looked up from germline, CDR1 is SQVTM and CDR2 is ANQGSEA. CDR3 size: 11 residues. Trimming stripped 3 bases from V and 4 bases from J, with 6 bases between.

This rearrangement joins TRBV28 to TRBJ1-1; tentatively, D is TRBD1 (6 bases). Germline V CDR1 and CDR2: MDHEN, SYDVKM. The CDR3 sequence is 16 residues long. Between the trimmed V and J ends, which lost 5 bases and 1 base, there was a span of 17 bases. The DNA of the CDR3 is TGTGCCAGCAGTACCCTGGACGGGACAACGAACACTGAAGCTTTCTTT. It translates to CASSTLDGTTNTEAFF. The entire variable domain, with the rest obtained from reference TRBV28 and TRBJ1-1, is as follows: DVKVTQSSRYLVKRTGEKVFLECVQDMDHENMFWYRQDPGLGLRLIYFSYDVKMKEKGDIPEGYSVSREKKERFSLILESASTNQTSMYLCASSTLDGTTNTEAFFGQGTRLTVV.

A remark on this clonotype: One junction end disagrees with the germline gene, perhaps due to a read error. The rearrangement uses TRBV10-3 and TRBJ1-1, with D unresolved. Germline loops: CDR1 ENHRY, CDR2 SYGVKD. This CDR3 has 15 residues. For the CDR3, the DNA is TGTGCCATTAGTGAGGGTTGGGCGGCGAACACTGAAGCTTTCTTT. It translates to CAISEGWAANTEAFF.

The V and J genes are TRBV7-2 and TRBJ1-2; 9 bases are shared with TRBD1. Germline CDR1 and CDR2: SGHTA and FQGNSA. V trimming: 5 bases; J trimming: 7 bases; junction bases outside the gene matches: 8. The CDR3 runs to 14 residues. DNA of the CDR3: TGTGCCAGCAGCCCGGACAGGGGTAACCTTGGCTACACCTTC. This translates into CASSPDRGNLGYTF.

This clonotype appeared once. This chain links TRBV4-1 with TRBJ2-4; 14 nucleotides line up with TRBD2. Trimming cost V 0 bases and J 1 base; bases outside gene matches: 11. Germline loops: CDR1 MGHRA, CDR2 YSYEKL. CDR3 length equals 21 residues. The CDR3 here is CASSQDLGTSGSKGAKNIQYF. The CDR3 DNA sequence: TGCGCCAGCAGCCAAGACCTCGGGACTAGCGGGAGTAAAGGGGCCAAAAACATTCAGTACTTC.

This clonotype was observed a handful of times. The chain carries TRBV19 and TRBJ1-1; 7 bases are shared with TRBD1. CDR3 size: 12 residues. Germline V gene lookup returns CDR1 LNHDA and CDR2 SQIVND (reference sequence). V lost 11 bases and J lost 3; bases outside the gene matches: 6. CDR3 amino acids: CACNRGHTEAFF. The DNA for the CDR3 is TGTGCCTGTAACAGGGGCCACACTGAAGCTTTCTTT.

The CDR3 DNA is TGCGCCAGCAGCCAAGACAAGAACTTAGCGGGAGGGTCCTACGAGCAGTACTTC. This gives the protein CASSQDKNLAGGSYEQYF. J is TRBJ2-7 and V is TRBV4-3, with 11 bases matching TRBD2. This CDR3 has 18 residues. Germline trimming cut 0 bases from V and 1 base from J; bases unmatched to any gene: 8. Germline loops: CDR1 LGHNA, CDR2 YSLEER.

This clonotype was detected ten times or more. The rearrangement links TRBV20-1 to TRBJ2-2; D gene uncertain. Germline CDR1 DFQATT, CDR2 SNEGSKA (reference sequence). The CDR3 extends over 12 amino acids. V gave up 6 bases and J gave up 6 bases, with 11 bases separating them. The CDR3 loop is CSAARQSGELFF. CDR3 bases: TGCAGTGCGGCCAGACAATCCGGGGAGCTGTTTTTT.

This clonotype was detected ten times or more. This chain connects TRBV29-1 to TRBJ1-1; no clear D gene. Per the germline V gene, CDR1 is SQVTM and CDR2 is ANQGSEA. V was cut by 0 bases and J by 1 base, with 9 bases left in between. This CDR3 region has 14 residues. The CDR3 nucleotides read TGCAGCGTTGAAGATGGAGAAAGGAACACTGAAGCTTTCTTT. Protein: CSVEDGERNTEAFF.

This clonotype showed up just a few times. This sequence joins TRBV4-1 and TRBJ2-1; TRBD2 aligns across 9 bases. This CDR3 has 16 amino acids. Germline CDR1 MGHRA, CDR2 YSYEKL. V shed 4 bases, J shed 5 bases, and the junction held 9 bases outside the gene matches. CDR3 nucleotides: TGCGCCAGCAGCCGGGCGGGACTAGCTCGGCACAATGAGCAGTTCTTC. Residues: CASSRAGLARHNEQFF.

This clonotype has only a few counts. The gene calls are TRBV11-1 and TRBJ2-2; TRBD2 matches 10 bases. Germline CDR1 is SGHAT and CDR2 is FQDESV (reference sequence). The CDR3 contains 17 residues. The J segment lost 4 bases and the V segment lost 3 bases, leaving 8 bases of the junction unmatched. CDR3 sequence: CASSFLAVAGGTGELFF. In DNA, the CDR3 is TGTGCCAGCAGCTTTTTGGCGGTAGCGGGAGGCACCGGGGAGCTGTTTTTT. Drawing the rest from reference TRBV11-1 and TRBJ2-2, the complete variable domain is EAEVAQSPRYKITEKSQAVAFWCDPISGHATLYWYRQILGQGPELLVQFQDESVVDDSQLPKDRFSAERLKGVDSTLKIQPAELGDSAMYLCASSFLAVAGGTGELFFGEGSRLTVL.

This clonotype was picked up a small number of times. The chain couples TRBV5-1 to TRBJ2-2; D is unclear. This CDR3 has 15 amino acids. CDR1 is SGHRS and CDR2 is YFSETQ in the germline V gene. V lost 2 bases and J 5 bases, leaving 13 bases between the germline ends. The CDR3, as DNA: TGCGCCAGCAGCTTCGCGGAAAAGCCTACCGGGGAGCTGTTTTTT. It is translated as CASSFAEKPTGELFF.

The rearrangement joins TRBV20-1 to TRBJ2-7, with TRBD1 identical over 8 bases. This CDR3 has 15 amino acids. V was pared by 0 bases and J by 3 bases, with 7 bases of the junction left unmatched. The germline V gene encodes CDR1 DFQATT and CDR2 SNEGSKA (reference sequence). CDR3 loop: CSARDLATGVYEQYF. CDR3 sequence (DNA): TGCAGTGCTAGAGACCTAGCGACAGGGGTCTACGAGCAGTACTTC.

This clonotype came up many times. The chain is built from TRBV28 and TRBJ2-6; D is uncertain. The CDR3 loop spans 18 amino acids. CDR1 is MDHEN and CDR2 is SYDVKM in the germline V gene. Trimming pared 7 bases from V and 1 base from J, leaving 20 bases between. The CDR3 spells CASNWESGRYSGANVLTF. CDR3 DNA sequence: TGTGCCAGCAATTGGGAAAGTGGAAGGTATTCTGGGGCCAACGTCCTGACTTTC. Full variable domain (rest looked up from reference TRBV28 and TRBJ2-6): DVKVTQSSRYLVKRTGEKVFLECVQDMDHENMFWYRQDPGLGLRLIYFSYDVKMKEKGDIPEGYSVSREKKERFSLILESASTNQTSMYLCASNWESGRYSGANVLTFGAGSRLTVL.

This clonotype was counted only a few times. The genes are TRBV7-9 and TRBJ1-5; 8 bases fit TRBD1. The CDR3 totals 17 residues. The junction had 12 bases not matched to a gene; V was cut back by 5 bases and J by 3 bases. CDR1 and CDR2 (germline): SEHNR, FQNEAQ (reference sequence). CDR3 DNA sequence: TGTGCCAGCAGCGCCGACAGCCCGACAGGGGTCAATCAGCCCCAGCATTTT. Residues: CASSADSPTGVNQPQHF.

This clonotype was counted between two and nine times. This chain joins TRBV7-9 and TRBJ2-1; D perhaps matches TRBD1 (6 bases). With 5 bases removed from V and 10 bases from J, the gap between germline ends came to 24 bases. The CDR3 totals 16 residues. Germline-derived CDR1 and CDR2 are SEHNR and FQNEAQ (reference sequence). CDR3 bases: TGTGCCAGCAGCCCACGGCTGGGGGCGGCCCGAGACGAGCAGTTCTTC. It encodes CASSPRLGAARDEQFF.

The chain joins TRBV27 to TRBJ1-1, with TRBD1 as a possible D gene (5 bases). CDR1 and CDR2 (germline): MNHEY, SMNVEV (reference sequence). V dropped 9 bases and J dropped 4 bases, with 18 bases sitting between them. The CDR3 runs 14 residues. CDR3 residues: CASSSGIQSTEAFF. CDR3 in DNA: TGTGCCAGTTCATCAGGGATTCAGAGCACTGAAGCTTTCTTT.

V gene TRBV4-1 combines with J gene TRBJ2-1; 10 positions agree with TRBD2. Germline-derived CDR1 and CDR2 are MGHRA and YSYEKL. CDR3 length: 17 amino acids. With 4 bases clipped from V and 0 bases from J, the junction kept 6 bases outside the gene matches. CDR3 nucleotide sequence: TGCGCCAGCAGCCCGTACGCTAGCGGGAGCTCCTACAATGAGCAGTTCTTC. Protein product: CASSPYASGSSYNEQFF.

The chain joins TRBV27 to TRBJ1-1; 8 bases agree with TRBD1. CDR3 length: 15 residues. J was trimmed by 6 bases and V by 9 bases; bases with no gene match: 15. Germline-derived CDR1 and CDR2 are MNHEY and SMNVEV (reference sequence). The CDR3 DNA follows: TGTGCCAGTAGAAGGGCAGGGGGCGTTGGCGCTGAAGCTTTCTTT. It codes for CASRRAGGVGAEAFF.

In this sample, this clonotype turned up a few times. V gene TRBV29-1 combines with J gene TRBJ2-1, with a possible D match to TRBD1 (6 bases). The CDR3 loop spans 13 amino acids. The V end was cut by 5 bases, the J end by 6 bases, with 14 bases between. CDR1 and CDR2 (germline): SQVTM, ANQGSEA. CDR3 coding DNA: TGCAGCGTTCCTCGGGACATGTCCAATGAGCAGTTCTTC. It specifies CSVPRDMSNEQFF.